One sample yielded the 29 T cell receptor beta chains listed below, sequenced in a study of beta chain features in type 1 diabetes. Their antigens are not known. The study reverse transcribed the entire isolated RNA, so it sequenced expressed TCRB transcripts. Libraries were prepared by immunoSEQ multiplex PCR; TCRdb keeps only in-frame clonotypes and omits some of them. The data show roughly 730,000 clones, around 15% seen once. Study-wide points: Among all four CD4+ subsets, Type 1 diabetes patients had TCRB CDR3s that were moderately but significantly shorter.

The specimen was naive CD4+ T cells from blood. The receptors were sampled from a man younger than 35 with type 1 diabetes.

V is TRBV30 and J is TRBJ2-3; D ambiguous. Germline V gene data show CDR1 as GTSNPN and CDR2 as SVGIG (reference sequence). The germline V and J ends were trimmed by 8 bases and 5 bases, with 11 bases remaining between them. This CDR3 region has 11 residues. The CDR3 loop reads CAASILDTQYF. The CDR3 bases are TGTGCCGCCTCCATATTAGATACGCAGTATTTT.

This clone turned up a few times. V usage is TRBV30 and J usage is TRBJ1-1; D perhaps matches TRBD1 (6 bases). The CDR3 spans 13 residues. The V gene lost 3 bases and the J gene lost 1 base, with 9 bases spanning the gap. Germline assignment: CDR1 GTSNPN and CDR2 SVGIG (reference sequence). The CDR3 here is CAWRGQQNTEAFF. DNA for the CDR3: TGTGCCTGGAGAGGACAGCAGAACACTGAAGCTTTCTTT.

This sequence joins TRBV6-6 and TRBJ2-3, with 8 bases aligning to TRBD1. There are 13 residues in the CDR3. CDR1 MNHNY and CDR2 SVGAGI come from the germline V gene (reference sequence). V trimming: 8 bases; J trimming: 2 bases; junction bases outside the gene matches: 3. CDR3 DNA: TGTGCCAGCCAGGACAGGGTCACAGATACGCAGTATTTT. Amino acids: CASQDRVTDTQYF.

This clone was found a few times. This chain joins TRBV11-2 and TRBJ2-5; D uncertain. V was pared by 8 bases and J by 2 bases, with 9 bases between. CDR3 length: 12 residues. Germline lookup yields CDR1 SGHAT and CDR2 FQNNGV. This CDR3 reads CASAQFQETQYF. CDR3 nucleotide sequence: TGTGCCAGCGCACAGTTTCAAGAGACCCAGTACTTC.

This CDR3 reads CRVEGANEQFF. The CDR3 DNA reads as TGCAGAGTAGAGGGGGCGAATGAGCAGTTCTTC. The chain links TRBV20-1 to TRBJ2-1; 7 bases map to TRBD1. Germline V CDR1 and CDR2: DFQATT, SNEGSKA (reference sequence). This CDR3 is built from 11 residues.

The chain combines TRBV13 with TRBJ2-7; D might be TRBD1 (5 bases). CDR3 size: 15 residues. Germline V gives CDR1 PRHDT, CDR2 FYEKMQ (reference sequence). V was clipped by 5 bases and J by 2 bases, with 16 bases between them. This chain's CDR3 is CASSGATVNTYEQYF. The CDR3 coding sequence is TGTGCCAGCAGCGGGGCGACAGTAAATACCTACGAGCAGTACTTC.

This clone was counted between two and nine times. Other DNA sequences of this sample code for an identical CDR3. This chain's CDR3 is CASSSQGDTEAFF. The CDR3 nucleotides are TGTGCCAGCAGCTCCCAGGGGGATACTGAAGCTTTCTTT. The chain links TRBV7-3 to TRBJ1-1, with TRBD1 identical over 7 bases. The CDR3 spans 13 residues. Germline loops: CDR1 SGHTA, CDR2 FQGTGA. Trimming at V came to 4 bases and at J to 5 bases, leaving 4 bases not matched to a gene.

This clone was counted a few times. The J gene is TRBJ2-3, the V gene TRBV5-1; a possible D gene is TRBD2 (7 bases). Trimming cost V 2 bases and J 1 base, with 14 bases left between them. Germline V gives CDR1 SGHRS, CDR2 YFSETQ. The length of the CDR3 is 16 residues. The DNA of the CDR3 is TGCGCCAGCAGCTTCTTTGCGGGGGCCGGCACAGATACGCAGTATTTT. Protein: CASSFFAGAGTDTQYF.

This clone appeared a few times. V gene TRBV14 combines with J gene TRBJ1-2; D gene ambiguous. In germline, CDR1 is SGHDN, CDR2 FVKESK. V gave up 0 bases and J gave up 7 bases, with 6 bases separating them. The CDR3 consists of 12 residues. CDR3 in amino acids: CASSQDGSGYTF. As DNA, the CDR3 is TGTGCCAGCAGCCAAGACGGCAGTGGCTACACCTTC.

This clone is a singleton in its sample. The chain links TRBV6-1 to TRBJ2-7, with 10 bases that match TRBD1. The V gene end was trimmed by 6 bases and the J gene end by 7 bases; junction bases not matched to a gene: 9. This CDR3 region has 14 residues. Germline CDR1 reads MNHNS; CDR2 reads SASEGT. The CDR3 protein is CASRRQGALLEQYF. The CDR3 nucleotides are TGTGCCAGCAGGCGACAGGGGGCCCTGTTAGAGCAGTACTTC.

Comment on this clone: Other DNA variants within this sample encode the same CDR3. V gene TRBV28 combines with J gene TRBJ2-7; D perhaps matches TRBD1 (6 bases). The CDR3 is 13 amino acids. V shed 3 bases and J shed 3 bases, with 9 bases lying between them. Germline-derived CDR1 and CDR2 are MDHEN and SYDVKM. Here the CDR3 reads CASSLTGFYEQYF. CDR3 nucleotide sequence: TGTGCCAGCAGTTTGACAGGTTTCTACGAGCAGTACTTC.

The DNA of the CDR3 is TGTGCCATCAGTGACCTAGCGGGGGGAGATACGCAGTATTTT. Amino acids: CAISDLAGGDTQYF. The chain links TRBV10-3 to TRBJ2-3, with 11 nucleotides matching TRBD2. Germline loops: CDR1 ENHRY, CDR2 SYGVKD. This CDR3 contains 14 residues. Unmatched junction bases numbered 1, after V lost 3 bases and J lost 5 bases.

This rearrangement joins TRBV5-1 to TRBJ1-2; D unresolved. Germline V gene lookup returns CDR1 SGHRS and CDR2 YFSETQ. This CDR3 region has 14 residues. V lost 0 bases, J lost 8 bases, and 14 bases lay in between. CDR3 sequence reads: CASSLDEPKRGYTF. CDR3 in DNA: TGCGCCAGCAGCTTGGATGAGCCGAAAAGGGGCTACACCTTC. Full variable domain (outside the CDR3, taken from reference TRBV5-1 and TRBJ1-2): KAGVTQTPRYLIKTRGQQVTLSCSPISGHRSVSWYQQTPGQGLQFLFEYFSETQRNKGNFPGRFSGRQFSNSRSEMNVSTLELGDSALYLCASSLDEPKRGYTFGSGTRLTVV.

This clone was detected only a few times. The J gene is TRBJ2-3, the V gene TRBV6-4, with TRBD2 as a possible D gene (5 bases). V was cut by 2 bases and J by 5 bases, with 8 bases left in between. Germline V CDR1 and CDR2: MRHNA, SNTAGT. This CDR3 region has 13 residues. In DNA, the CDR3 is TGTGCCAGCAGTGACCGGGGAGTAGATACGCAGTATTTT. As protein: CASSDRGVDTQYF.

This clone was observed a few times. The gene calls are TRBV6-5 and TRBJ2-1; 9 bases are shared with TRBD2. Germline V CDR1 and CDR2: MNHEY, SVGAGI. Trimming removed 8 bases from V and 6 bases from J; junction bases left unmatched: 11. The length of the CDR3 is 15 residues. The CDR3 is CASGQTSGRTNEQFF. CDR3 nucleotide sequence: TGTGCCAGCGGCCAAACTAGCGGGCGGACCAATGAGCAGTTCTTC.

The V gene is TRBV10-1, the J gene TRBJ2-5; no clear D. This CDR3 contains 15 residues. The ends were cut back, 3 bases at V and 5 bases at J, with 16 bases in the middle. Looked up from germline, CDR1 is WNHNN and CDR2 is SYGVQD (reference sequence). The CDR3 bases are TGCGCCAGCAGTGAAGGGTATCCAAAGGTGGAGACCCAGTACTTC. This gives the protein CASSEGYPKVETQYF.

This clone has more than one count but fewer than ten. The CDR3 nucleotides are TGCGCCAGCAGCCCCAGGAACCAAGAGACCCAGTACTTC. It encodes CASSPRNQETQYF. The chain is built from TRBV4-1 and TRBJ2-5; D remains unclear. This CDR3 has 13 residues. Germline values: CDR1 MGHRA, CDR2 YSYEKL. V lost 4 bases and J 0 bases, leaving 6 bases between the germline ends.

The chain uses TRBV4-1 and TRBJ2-5, with D possibly called TRBD1 or TRBD2 (5 bases each). Deletions cut 4 bases from V and 3 bases from J, with 9 bases between. The CDR3 spans 13 residues. The germline gives CDR1 MGHRA, CDR2 YSYEKL. In nucleotides, the CDR3 is TGCGCCAGCAGCCTCCTGGGGGAAGAGACCCAGTACTTC. Translated, it gives CASSLLGEETQYF.

The V and J genes are TRBV2 and TRBJ2-1; D might be TRBD1 (6 bases). Trimming pared 6 bases from V and 6 bases from J, leaving 18 bases between. Germline CDR1 reads SNHLY; CDR2 reads FYNNEI. CDR3 size: 15 residues. The CDR3 spells CASSTRGRLGNEQFF. The DNA for the CDR3 is TGTGCCAGCAGCACGAGGGGGAGATTAGGCAATGAGCAGTTCTTC.

This clone turned up a few times. This rearrangement joins TRBV9 to TRBJ2-2; D unresolved. Germline lookup yields CDR1 SGDLS and CDR2 YYNGEE. Trimming cost V 3 bases and J 1 base, with 13 bases left between them. This CDR3 comprises 16 residues. CDR3 DNA sequence: TGTGCCAGCAGCGAAACTGGCAAGTTGAACACCGGGGAGCTGTTTTTT. This sequence encodes CASSETGKLNTGELFF.

The chain joins TRBV7-2 to TRBJ1-2; perhaps TRBD1 as D (6 bases). CDR1 SGHTA and CDR2 FQGNSA come from the germline V gene. This CDR3 contains 15 residues. Trimming removed 2 bases from V and 1 base from J, with 11 bases in between. CDR3 sequence (DNA): TGTGCCAGCAGCTTAACGACAGGACTTAACTATGGCTACACCTTC. Protein: CASSLTTGLNYGYTF.

There are a few counts of this clone. This chain connects TRBV4-1 to TRBJ2-2; D ambiguous. The CDR3 totals 15 residues. With 1 base removed from V and 3 bases from J, the gap between germline ends came to 9 bases. Germline CDR1 is MGHRA and CDR2 is YSYEKL. The CDR3 coding sequence is TGCGCCAGCAGCCAAGTTGAGCGTGACACCGGGGAGCTGTTTTTT. It is translated as CASSQVERDTGELFF.

In DNA form, the CDR3 reads TGTGCCAGCAGCCGGGGACAGGTAGATTCACCCCTCCACTTT. Translation gives CASSRGQVDSPLHF. The chain employs TRBV7-9 and TRBJ1-6, with 8 bases identical to TRBD1. CDR1 is SEHNR and CDR2 is FQNEAQ in the germline V gene (reference sequence). The CDR3 has 14 amino acids. The V gene end was trimmed by 5 bases and the J gene end by 8 bases; junction bases not matched to a gene: 5. The full variable domain, rest sourced from reference TRBV7-9 and TRBJ1-6, is DTGVSQNPRHKITKRGQNVTFRCDPISEHNRLYWYRQTLGQGPEFLTYFQNEAQLEKSRLLSDRFSAERPKGSFSTLEIQRTEQGDSAMYLCASSRGQVDSPLHFGNGTRLTVT.

The CDR3 spells CASSSGTGHEQYF. The CDR3 DNA follows: TGCGCCAGCAGCTCCGGGACAGGTCACGAGCAGTACTTC. The rearrangement joins TRBV5-1 to TRBJ2-7; the match to TRBD1 covers 8 bases. Trimming cost V 3 bases and J 5 bases; bases outside gene matches: 4. CDR3 length: 13 residues. Germline V gives CDR1 SGHRS, CDR2 YFSETQ.

The V call is TRBV29-1, the J call TRBJ2-5, with a possible D match to TRBD2 (5 bases). The DNA end favors TRBJ2-7, so the J call may be wrong. The CDR3 length is 11 residues. The V gene's germline CDR1 is SQVTM and CDR2 ANQGSEA. The CDR3 is CSVDGVHEQYF. The CDR3 DNA follows: TGCAGCGTTGACGGGGTCCACGAGCAGTACTTC.

This clone appeared a few times. Here the CDR3 reads CASSSGTGSYEQYF. The DNA for the CDR3 is TGTGCCAGCAGCTCCGGGACAGGGAGTTACGAGCAGTACTTC. The rearrangement uses TRBV7-7 and TRBJ2-7; 9 bases fit TRBD1. With V trimmed by 4 bases and J by 4 bases, 5 bases remained unmatched. Germline CDR1 reads SSHAT; CDR2 reads FNYEAQ (reference sequence). The CDR3 sequence is 14 residues long.

V is TRBV7-6 and J is TRBJ2-3, with TRBD2 identical over 12 bases. The CDR3 totals 18 residues. V gave up 5 bases and J gave up 2 bases; unmatched junction bases: 11. Germline V gene sequence: CDR1 SGHVS, CDR2 FNYEAQ. CDR3 DNA sequence: TGTGCCAGCAGCCTTAGGGGCCTAGCGGGGGGGGCCACAGATACGCAGTATTTT. As protein: CASSLRGLAGGATDTQYF.

The chain uses TRBV5-1 and TRBJ2-7; 7 bases agree with TRBD1. The germline V gene has CDR1 SGHRS and CDR2 YFSETQ. The V gene end was trimmed by 3 bases and the J gene end by 6 bases; junction bases not matched to a gene: 9. This CDR3 contains 14 residues. CDR3 nucleotides: TGCGCCAGCAGCTACACTCCGACAGGGACCGAGCAGTACTTC. Its protein is CASSYTPTGTEQYF. Drawing the rest from reference TRBV5-1 and TRBJ2-7, the complete variable domain is KAGVTQTPRYLIKTRGQQVTLSCSPISGHRSVSWYQQTPGQGLQFLFEYFSETQRNKGNFPGRFSGRQFSNSRSEMNVSTLELGDSALYLCASSYTPTGTEQYFGPGTRLTVT.

The CDR3 protein is CASSPRGAGVEDEQYF. The CDR3 DNA reads as TGTGCCAGTAGTCCGCGGGGCGCAGGAGTTGAGGACGAGCAGTACTTC. V and J are TRBV19 and TRBJ2-7; tentative D call: TRBD2 (6 bases). The V end lost 5 bases, the J end lost 5 bases, and 22 bases lay between the germline ends. Germline values: CDR1 LNHDA, CDR2 SQIVND (reference sequence). The CDR3 consists of 16 residues.